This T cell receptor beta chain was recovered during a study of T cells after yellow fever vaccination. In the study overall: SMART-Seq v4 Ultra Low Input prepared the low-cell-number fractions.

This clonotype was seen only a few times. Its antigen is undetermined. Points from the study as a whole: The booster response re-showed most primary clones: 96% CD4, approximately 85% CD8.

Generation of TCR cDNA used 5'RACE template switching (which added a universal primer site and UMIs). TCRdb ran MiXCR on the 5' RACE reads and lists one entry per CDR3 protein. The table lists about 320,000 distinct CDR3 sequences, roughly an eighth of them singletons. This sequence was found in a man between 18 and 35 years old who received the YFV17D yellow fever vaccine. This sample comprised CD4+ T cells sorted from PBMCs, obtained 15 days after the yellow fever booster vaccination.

The CDR3 is CASSLGWGPDNEQFF. Here the CDR3 DNA reads TGTGCCAGCAGCTTGGGGTGGGGGCCCGACAATGAGCAGTTCTTC. This chain joins TRBV5-6 and TRBJ2-1; D is possibly TRBD1 (6 bases). Trimming left V 0 bases short and J 5 bases short, with 12 bases between. CDR3 size: 15 residues. Germline V lookup: CDR1 SGHDT, CDR2 YYEEEE.